One and the same sample provided the 21 T cell receptor beta chains below, sequenced in a study of blood T cell repertoires in COVID-19. Sequenced by immunoSEQ multiplex PCR; TCRdb stores in-frame clones only, minus some. The sample yields about 140,000 clones, approximately 83% seen once. The sample comprised PBMCs or T cells enriched from blood (not recorded which). These receptors were taken from a man between 65 and 85 years old who had been exposed to COVID-19.

The chain couples TRBV27 to TRBJ2-5; 9 nucleotides line up with TRBD1. V was clipped by 2 bases and J by 5 bases; unmatched bases: 6. Germline V gene lookup returns CDR1 MNHEY and CDR2 SMNVEV (reference sequence). CDR3 length: 15 amino acids. The CDR3: CASSLEQGAWETQYF. The CDR3 coding sequence is TGTGCCAGCAGTTTAGAACAGGGGGCATGGGAGACCCAGTACTTC.

The genes are TRBV10-3 and TRBJ1-6, with 7 bases aligning to TRBD1. This CDR3 has 15 residues. Germline loops: CDR1 ENHRY, CDR2 SYGVKD. Trimming cost V 3 bases and J 7 bases; bases outside gene matches: 6. CDR3 protein: CAISEQGLENSPLHF. CDR3 bases: TGTGCCATCAGTGAACAGGGGTTAGAGAATTCACCCCTCCACTTT.

Regarding this clone: Other DNA sequences from this sample encode an identical CDR3 as well. The CDR3 coding sequence is TGTGCCAGCAGTTCGGGAAATCAGCCCCAGCATTTT. This translates into CASSSGNQPQHF. The chain links TRBV6-5 to TRBJ1-5; D is uncertain. Germline-derived CDR1 and CDR2 are MNHEY and SVGAGI. This CDR3 has 12 residues. V was pared by 4 bases and J by 4 bases, with 5 bases between.

This clone was recorded once. This chain uses TRBV10-1 with TRBJ1-4; TRBD1 aligns across 7 bases. CDR3 length: 14 residues. Trimming removed 6 bases from V and 7 bases from J; junction bases left unmatched: 8. Germline V CDR1 and CDR2: WNHNN, SYGVQD (reference sequence). CDR3: CASSRDRVTEKLFF. DNA for the CDR3: TGCGCCAGCAGCCGCGACAGGGTCACTGAAAAACTGTTTTTT.

The V call is TRBV19, the J call TRBJ1-5, with 7 bases aligning to TRBD1. The germline CDR1 and CDR2 sequences are LNHDA and SQIVND (reference sequence). The CDR3 extends over 15 amino acids. Trimming removed 3 bases from V and 7 bases from J; junction bases left unmatched: 9. CDR3 in DNA: TGTGCCAGTAGTATCAACAGGGGCGGCGGGCAGCCCCAGCATTTT. It translates to CASSINRGGGQPQHF.

CDR3 coding DNA: TGTGCCAGCAGCTTAAGGGGGGGCCCCTCTGGGGCCAACGTCCTGACTTTC. Translating it yields CASSLRGGPSGANVLTF. The V and J genes are TRBV7-2 and TRBJ2-6, with a possible D match to TRBD2 (7 bases). Looked up from germline, CDR1 is SGHTA and CDR2 is FQGNSA. This CDR3 spans 17 amino acids. Trimming shortened V by 2 bases and J by 0 bases, and 11 bases separated the two germline ends. Complete variable domain (other parts from reference TRBV7-2 and TRBJ2-6): GAGVSQSPSNKVTEKGKDVELRCDPISGHTALYWYRQSLGQGLEFLIYFQGNSAPDKSGLPSDRFSAERTGGSVSTLTIQRTQQEDSAVYLCASSLRGGPSGANVLTFGAGSRLTVL.

V and J are TRBV7-2 and TRBJ2-7; 9 nucleotides line up with TRBD1. The CDR3 covers 14 residues. V was pared by 4 bases and J by 5 bases, with 6 bases of the junction left unmatched. The germline gives CDR1 SGHTA, CDR2 FQGNSA. CDR3 sequence (DNA): TGTGCCAGCAGCTCGGACAGGGGTTTAAACGAGCAGTACTTC. Protein product: CASSSDRGLNEQYF.

This rearrangement joins TRBV7-3 to TRBJ1-2; perhaps TRBD1 as D (5 bases). The length of the CDR3 is 18 residues. The V end lost 1 base, the J end lost 2 bases, and 20 bases lay between the germline ends. Germline CDR1 SGHTA, CDR2 FQGTGA. In DNA form, the CDR3 reads TGTGCCAGCAGCTTAAAGGTAGTATGGGGGGAGATCAACTATGGCTACACCTTC. This translates into CASSLKVVWGEINYGYTF.

This chain uses TRBV11-2 with TRBJ2-2; 8 positions agree with TRBD2. CDR3 length: 15 amino acids. After removal of 6 bases from V and 3 bases from J, the junction contained 6 bases not matched to a gene. Per germline, CDR1 SGHAT and CDR2 FQNNGV. The CDR3 DNA is TGTGCCAGCAGGCAGACTAGCGAGTACACCGGGGAGCTGTTTTTT. The encoded protein is CASRQTSEYTGELFF.

This chain uses TRBV19 with TRBJ2-2; 7 positions agree with TRBD2. The length of the CDR3 is 17 residues. Germline V CDR1 and CDR2: LNHDA, SQIVND (reference sequence). V trimming: 4 bases; J trimming: 5 bases; junction bases outside the gene matches: 13. The CDR3 DNA is TGTGCCAGTAGTAAGAATTCGGCTAGCGGCAATACCGGGGAGCTGTTTTTT. It translates to CASSKNSASGNTGELFF.

The chain employs TRBV9 and TRBJ2-1, with 13 bases identical to TRBD2. The trim removed 5 bases at V and 10 bases at J, leaving 9 bases unmatched. From germline, CDR1 is SGDLS and CDR2 YYNGEE. This CDR3 region has 15 residues. CDR3 protein: CASSSGTSGTAEQFF. The CDR3, as DNA: TGTGCCAGCAGTTCCGGGACTAGCGGGACCGCCGAGCAGTTCTTC.

The chain uses TRBV6-5 and TRBJ1-2, with 7 positions matching TRBD1. J was trimmed by 14 bases and V by 0 bases; bases with no gene match: 9. The CDR3 is made up of 13 amino acids. Germline CDR1 reads MNHEY; CDR2 reads SVGAGI. DNA for the CDR3: TGTGCCAGCAGTTACTCGGACAGGACGCCGAGTACCTTC. The encoded protein is CASSYSDRTPSTF.

The rearrangement links TRBV2 to TRBJ1-3; 9 nucleotides line up with TRBD1. The CDR3 is made up of 14 amino acids. Germline CDR1 reads SNHLY; CDR2 reads FYNNEI. J gave up 2 bases and V 6 bases, and 2 bases lay outside the gene matches. Here the CDR3 reads CASRDRGPGNTIYF. The CDR3 DNA reads TGTGCCAGCAGGGACAGGGGCCCTGGAAACACCATATATTTT.

This chain links TRBV7-8 with TRBJ1-4; the D is unclear. The CDR3 runs to 14 residues. The ends were cut back, 4 bases at V and 3 bases at J, with 9 bases in the middle. Germline V gives CDR1 SGHVS, CDR2 FQNEAQ. DNA for the CDR3: TGTGCCAGCAGCTCCTCAGGTGCTAATGAAAAACTGTTTTTT. This codes for CASSSSGANEKLFF.

This clone showed up just a few times. The rearrangement uses TRBV5-8 and TRBJ1-2; tentatively, D is TRBD1 (6 bases). The CDR3 has 14 amino acids. With 5 bases removed from V and 6 bases from J, the gap between germline ends came to 17 bases. Germline V gene lookup returns CDR1 SGHTS and CDR2 YDEGEE. The CDR3 nucleotides read TGTGCCAGCAGATTTCTGGGGGCCTCCCATGGCTACACCTTC. The encoded protein is CASRFLGASHGYTF.

The chain recombines TRBV18 with TRBJ1-1, with 7 nucleotides matching TRBD1. Trimming removed 6 bases from V and 3 bases from J; junction bases left unmatched: 13. Germline V lookup: CDR1 KGHSH, CDR2 LQKENI. The CDR3 is made up of 16 amino acids. CDR3 DNA: TGTGCCAGCTCGACCCTTCGAGGGGGCGCCGACACTGAAGCTTTCTTT. It codes for CASSTLRGGADTEAFF.

The V gene is TRBV27, the J gene TRBJ2-3, with TRBD2 matching over 7 bases. The CDR3 spans 16 residues. From germline, CDR1 is MNHEY and CDR2 SMNVEV (reference sequence). The J segment lost 6 bases and the V segment lost 5 bases, leaving 14 bases of the junction unmatched. The CDR3 is CASSLGGGLLRDTQYF. The CDR3 bases are TGTGCCAGCAGTCTCGGGGGAGGGTTGCTGCGGGATACGCAGTATTTT.

The chain links TRBV19 to TRBJ2-3; D is possibly TRBD2 (7 bases). The CDR3 totals 13 residues. CDR1 LNHDA and CDR2 SQIVND come from the germline V gene (reference sequence). Deletions cut 3 bases from V and 4 bases from J, with 8 bases between. The CDR3 sequence is CASSMGGPDTQYF. The CDR3, as DNA: TGTGCCAGTAGTATGGGGGGGCCAGATACGCAGTATTTT.

The chain couples TRBV19 to TRBJ1-2, with 10 nucleotides matching TRBD1. With V trimmed by 5 bases and J by 4 bases, 10 bases remained unmatched. Germline assignment: CDR1 LNHDA and CDR2 SQIVND (reference sequence). The CDR3 length is 16 residues. The CDR3 DNA reads TGTGCCAGTAGTCCCCCCCTGGGACAGGGGTTCTATGGCTACACCTTC. This gives the protein CASSPPLGQGFYGYTF.

The chain joins TRBV7-3 to TRBJ2-7; 8 nucleotides align to TRBD2. The CDR3 length is 15 residues. The V segment lost 4 bases and the J segment 1 base; nucleotides outside the gene matches: 6. CDR1 and CDR2 (germline): SGHTA, FQGTGA. Here the CDR3 reads CASSYRAGESYEQYF. CDR3 DNA sequence: TGTGCCAGCAGCTACCGAGCGGGGGAGTCCTACGAGCAGTACTTC.

This rearrangement joins TRBV24-1 to TRBJ2-6; 7 bases align to TRBD1. Germline V gives CDR1 KGHDR, CDR2 SFDVKD. V dropped 10 bases and J dropped 0; count of bases not matched to a gene: 5. This CDR3 is 15 amino acids long. CDR3 DNA sequence: TGTGCCACGGGACAGCCGAGCTCTGGGGCCAACGTCCTGACTTTC. Protein sequence: CATGQPSSGANVLTF.